The 27 T cell receptor beta chains below were found in one sample sequenced in a study of PD-1 blockade in classical Hodgkin lymphoma. After autologous stem cell transplantation all patients relapsed, and prior brentuximab vedotin exposure differed between cohorts. Clones were sequenced by immunoSEQ multiplex PCR, and TCRdb holds only the in-frame ones, with some missing. The data show 45,000 to 55,000 clones, over 70% seen once. The material sequenced was peripheral blood mononuclear cells (PBMCs), taken at baseline. The source is a human donor with classical Hodgkin lymphoma.

The chain carries TRBV9 and TRBJ2-5; perhaps TRBD1 as D (5 bases). In germline, CDR1 is SGDLS, CDR2 YYNGEE. V lost 4 bases to trimming and J lost 2 bases, with 15 bases between them. CDR3 length: 15 amino acids. The CDR3 reads CASSTPGQAQETQYF. CDR3 nucleotides: TGTGCCAGCAGCACCCCCGGACAAGCTCAAGAGACCCAGTACTTC.

The chain recombines TRBV19 with TRBJ1-4; no clear D gene. Per the germline V gene, CDR1 is LNHDA and CDR2 is SQIVND (reference sequence). V lost 6 bases, J lost 5 bases, and 13 bases lay in between. The CDR3 consists of 14 residues. The DNA of the CDR3 is TGTGCCAGTAGACCGCCGGGTCCAAATGAAAAACTGTTTTTT. It specifies CASRPPGPNEKLFF.

The genes are TRBV29-1 and TRBJ1-1, with D hard to call. Germline V gene lookup returns CDR1 SQVTM and CDR2 ANQGSEA. This CDR3 has 12 residues. V lost 4 bases, J lost 5 bases, and 11 bases lay in between. The CDR3 loop reads CSVGRRGTEAFF. The DNA of the CDR3 is TGCAGCGTTGGGCGCCGAGGAACTGAAGCTTTCTTT.

This chain uses TRBV29-1 with TRBJ2-1, with D possibly matching TRBD2 (5 bases). The CDR3 spans 16 residues. V lost 1 base, J lost 5 bases, and 18 bases lay in between. Germline CDR1 and CDR2: SQVTM and ANQGSEA. CDR3: CSVEVGERFLHNEQFF. For the CDR3, the DNA is TGCAGCGTTGAAGTTGGTGAGCGGTTCCTCCACAATGAGCAGTTCTTC.

The sample holds a few counts of this clone. The V call is TRBV18, the J call TRBJ2-5; D is perhaps TRBD1 or TRBD2 (5 bases each). The CDR3 has 14 residues. Per germline, CDR1 KGHSH and CDR2 LQKENI. V shed 3 bases and J shed 1 base, with 9 bases lying between them. CDR3 sequence: CASSPSGTQETQYF. The CDR3 DNA follows: TGTGCCAGCTCACCCTCAGGGACCCAAGAGACCCAGTACTTC.

This chain links TRBV14 with TRBJ2-5; 9 bases are a match to TRBD2. Germline V gives CDR1 SGHDN, CDR2 FVKESK. This CDR3 has 15 amino acids. V was pared by 2 bases and J by 6 bases, with 7 bases of the junction left unmatched. The CDR3: CASSQTAGGRQTQYF. DNA of the CDR3: TGTGCCAGCAGCCAAACAGCGGGAGGTCGGCAGACCCAGTACTTC.

This clone was seen only once. This chain links TRBV4-3 with TRBJ2-7, with D maybe TRBD2 (5 bases). The CDR3 has 14 amino acids. Germline assignment: CDR1 LGHNA and CDR2 YSLEER. V was cut by 6 bases and J by 2 bases, with 14 bases left in between. CDR3 sequence reads: CASRKRGLTYEQYF. In DNA, the CDR3 is TGCGCCAGCAGAAAAAGAGGACTCACCTACGAGCAGTACTTC.

CDR3 in amino acids: CASSLGTGGSEKLFF. In DNA, the CDR3 is TGTGCCAGCAGCTTGGGGACAGGGGGGAGCGAAAAACTGTTTTTT. This chain connects TRBV7-6 to TRBJ1-4; TRBD1 aligns across 11 bases. CDR1 and CDR2 (germline): SGHVS, FNYEAQ. The CDR3 is made up of 15 amino acids. V was pared by 3 bases and J by 8 bases, with 5 bases of the junction left unmatched.

V usage is TRBV4-1 and J usage is TRBJ2-5, with TRBD2 matching over 8 bases. The CDR3 contains 16 residues. The V gene's germline CDR1 is MGHRA and CDR2 YSYEKL. The J segment lost 7 bases and the V segment lost 1 base, leaving 11 bases of the junction unmatched. The CDR3 loop is CASSQGNLAGSATQYF. CDR3 DNA sequence: TGCGCCAGCAGCCAAGGGAACCTAGCGGGCTCCGCGACCCAGTACTTC.

V gene TRBV18 combines with J gene TRBJ1-2; possibly TRBD1 for D (5 bases). V was cut by 6 bases and J by 3 bases, with 17 bases left in between. Germline CDR1 reads KGHSH; CDR2 reads LQKENI. CDR3 length: 15 residues. The CDR3 coding sequence is TGTGCCAGCTCCCGACCGACCAGGGAGGACTATGGCTACACCTTC. Translating it yields CASSRPTREDYGYTF.

This chain connects TRBV4-3 to TRBJ1-3; D remains unclear. This CDR3 is 17 amino acids long. V lost 0 bases and J 0 bases, leaving 12 bases between the germline ends. CDR1 is LGHNA, CDR2 YSLEER, per germline. Written as DNA, the CDR3 is TGCGCCAGCAGCCAAGATTTTGAAAGGAGCTCTGGAAACACCATATATTTT. Translating gives CASSQDFERSSGNTIYF.

The V gene is TRBV19, the J gene TRBJ1-1, with 7 bases that match TRBD1. Trimming cost V 4 bases and J 5 bases; bases outside gene matches: 4. The germline CDR1 and CDR2 sequences are LNHDA and SQIVND (reference sequence). The CDR3 length is 13 residues. DNA for the CDR3: TGTGCCAGTAGTACCACAGGGGAAACTGAAGCTTTCTTT. It yields the protein CASSTTGETEAFF.

The chain is built from TRBV2 and TRBJ2-1, with 9 bases aligning to TRBD2. CDR1 is SNHLY and CDR2 is FYNNEI in the germline V gene. The CDR3 contains 14 residues. J was trimmed by 5 bases and V by 9 bases; bases with no gene match: 8. CDR3 nucleotide sequence: TGTGCCAGTGAGAATAGCGGGAGTAACAATGAGCAGTTCTTC. This encodes CASENSGSNNEQFF. The variable domain in full, completed from reference TRBV2 and TRBJ2-1, reads EPEVTQTPSHQVTQMGQEVILRCVPISNHLYFYWYRQILGQKVEFLVSFYNNEISEKSEIFDDQFSVERPDGSNFTLKIRSTKLEDSAMYFCASENSGSNNEQFFGPGTRLTVL.

This clone was picked up one time. This chain uses TRBV11-3 with TRBJ1-4, with a possible D match to TRBD1 (6 bases). Trimming left V 7 bases short and J 5 bases short, with 17 bases between. This CDR3 contains 15 residues. Germline V gives CDR1 SGHNT, CDR2 YENEEA. The CDR3 protein is CASTTSQGRNEKLFF. DNA for the CDR3: TGTGCCAGCACCACATCACAGGGACGGAATGAAAAACTGTTTTTT.

This sequence joins TRBV7-2 and TRBJ2-5; perhaps TRBD2 as D (5 bases). CDR3 length: 14 residues. With 2 bases removed from V and 4 bases from J, the gap between germline ends came to 11 bases. Germline lookup yields CDR1 SGHTA and CDR2 FQGNSA. In DNA, the CDR3 is TGTGCCAGCAGCTTATCCACCCTAGCAGAGACCCAGTACTTC. Its translation: CASSLSTLAETQYF.

The chain joins TRBV7-2 to TRBJ1-2, with D unresolved. Trimming left V 5 bases short and J 6 bases short, with 22 bases between. The CDR3 loop spans 16 amino acids. From germline, CDR1 is SGHTA and CDR2 FQGNSA. The CDR3 nucleotides are TGTGCCAGCAGCCACGGTGGGGTTCGACCGTCCCATGGCTACACCTTC. Translating it yields CASSHGGVRPSHGYTF.

This chain links TRBV4-2 with TRBJ2-3; D possibly uses TRBD1 or TRBD2 (5 bases each). Germline CDR1 LGHNA, CDR2 YNFKEQ. Between the trimmed V and J ends, which lost 0 bases and 1 base, there was a span of 8 bases. The CDR3 contains 15 residues. CDR3 DNA: TGTGCCAGCAGCCAAGAGGGGCGGGGCACAGATACGCAGTATTTT. The encoded protein is CASSQEGRGTDTQYF.

The V and J genes are TRBV2 and TRBJ1-3; a possible D gene is TRBD1 (5 bases). V was cut by 8 bases and J by 4 bases, with 12 bases left in between. This CDR3 has 13 amino acids. Germline V gives CDR1 SNHLY, CDR2 FYNNEI. CDR3 nucleotide sequence: TGTGCCAGCTCCCCCGGGGCCGGAAACACCATATATTTT. As protein: CASSPGAGNTIYF.

The rearrangement uses TRBV7-2 and TRBJ1-3; 7 nucleotides agree with TRBD1. Germline V gene lookup returns CDR1 SGHTA and CDR2 FQGNSA. The CDR3 length is 17 residues. After removal of 5 bases from V and 2 bases from J, the junction contained 12 bases not matched to a gene. The DNA of the CDR3 is TGTGCCAGCAGCCAAAGGGTGAGGGGGCAGGCTGGAAACACCATATATTTT. Its translation is CASSQRVRGQAGNTIYF.

The rearrangement links TRBV7-9 to TRBJ2-2; a weak D match, TRBD2 (6 bases). Germline loops: CDR1 SEHNR, CDR2 FQNEAQ (reference sequence). V was trimmed by 0 bases and J by 1 base, leaving 12 bases between them. The CDR3 covers 17 residues. CDR3 residues: CASSLASLALNTGELFF. CDR3 bases: TGTGCCAGCAGCTTAGCGTCACTAGCTTTGAACACCGGGGAGCTGTTTTTT.

V is TRBV6-5 and J is TRBJ2-7; 9 bases align to TRBD2. The trim removed 9 bases at V and 3 bases at J, leaving 12 bases unmatched. The CDR3 extends over 15 amino acids. Looked up from germline, CDR1 is MNHEY and CDR2 is SVGAGI. CDR3 DNA sequence: TGTGCCAGTCGGGGGGGGCTAGCGGGACTCTACGAGCAGTACTTC. Translating it yields CASRGGLAGLYEQYF.

The genes are TRBV27 and TRBJ1-2, with TRBD1 matching over 8 bases. The CDR3 length is 15 residues. Unmatched junction bases numbered 10, after V lost 6 bases and J lost 4 bases. Looked up from germline, CDR1 is MNHEY and CDR2 is SMNVEV (reference sequence). The CDR3 loop reads CASRLQGEVSYGYTF. Here the CDR3 DNA reads TGTGCCAGCAGACTACAGGGGGAGGTCTCCTATGGCTACACCTTC.

This rearrangement joins TRBV10-2 to TRBJ1-2; a possible D gene is TRBD1 (5 bases). This CDR3 is built from 14 residues. The V gene lost 4 bases and the J gene lost 4 bases, with 13 bases spanning the gap. Germline values: CDR1 WSHSY, CDR2 SAAADI. CDR3 in DNA: TGCGCCAGCAGTGCAGCGACAGAACTCTATGGCTACACCTTC. Residues: CASSAATELYGYTF.

CDR3 residues: CASSMGEGGTNEKLFF. The CDR3, as DNA: TGTGCCAGTAGTATGGGCGAGGGGGGCACTAATGAAAAACTGTTTTTT. The rearrangement joins TRBV19 to TRBJ1-4; perhaps TRBD1 as D (6 bases). From germline, CDR1 is LNHDA and CDR2 SQIVND (reference sequence). Trimming removed 3 bases at V and 2 bases at J, with 13 bases between. This CDR3 comprises 16 residues.

V and J are TRBV5-1 and TRBJ2-3, with D unresolved. CDR1 is SGHRS, CDR2 YFSETQ, per germline. CDR3 length: 14 residues. V was clipped by 0 bases and J by 3 bases, with 8 bases between them. The CDR3 is CASSLEAVTDTQYF. CDR3 nucleotide sequence: TGCGCCAGCAGCTTGGAGGCAGTGACAGATACGCAGTATTTT.

This clone was recorded only once. Germline and junction disagree at one end, which may indicate a read error. The CDR3 is CATSGDPGQDYGEQFF. In nucleotides, the CDR3 is TGTGCCACCAGCGGAGACCCGGGACAGGATTACGGTGAGCAGTTCTTC. V and J are TRBV15 and TRBJ2-1, with 8 bases aligning to TRBD1. Germline values: CDR1 LNHNV, CDR2 YYDKDF (reference sequence). There are 16 residues in the CDR3.

This clone has just a few counts. V gene TRBV29-1 combines with J gene TRBJ1-1; the D is unclear. The CDR3 consists of 13 residues. Trimming cost V 4 bases and J 0 bases, with 9 bases left between them. Per germline, CDR1 SQVTM and CDR2 ANQGSEA. CDR3 sequence reads: CSVVSWLNTEAFF. DNA for the CDR3: TGCAGCGTTGTCTCATGGCTGAACACTGAAGCTTTCTTT.